This TCR beta chain came from a study of T-cell memory formation after mild COVID-19. Study-level information: Most TCR clusters belonged to a single donor.

One entry per CDR3 protein, called by TCRdb with MiXCR from the 5' RACE reads. The sample shows over 350,000 distinct CDR3 sequences, roughly 15% of them seen only once. Trimming took off 3 bases at V and 0 bases at J, with 10 bases between the two ends. The CDR3 extends over 15 amino acids. Germline CDR1 SGHRS, CDR2 YFSETQ. Sequencing input: PBMCs or a T cell subset sorted from them (not recorded which). This TCR derives from a young man who had mild COVID-19 (a few samples of this study predate the infection). Cell type and time point are not known. This rearrangement joins TRBV5-1 to TRBJ2-1, with D maybe TRBD2 (6 bases). CDR3 residues: CASSWGDGSYNEQFF. CDR3 in DNA: TGCGCCAGCAGCTGGGGGGACGGCTCCTACAATGAGCAGTTCTTC.